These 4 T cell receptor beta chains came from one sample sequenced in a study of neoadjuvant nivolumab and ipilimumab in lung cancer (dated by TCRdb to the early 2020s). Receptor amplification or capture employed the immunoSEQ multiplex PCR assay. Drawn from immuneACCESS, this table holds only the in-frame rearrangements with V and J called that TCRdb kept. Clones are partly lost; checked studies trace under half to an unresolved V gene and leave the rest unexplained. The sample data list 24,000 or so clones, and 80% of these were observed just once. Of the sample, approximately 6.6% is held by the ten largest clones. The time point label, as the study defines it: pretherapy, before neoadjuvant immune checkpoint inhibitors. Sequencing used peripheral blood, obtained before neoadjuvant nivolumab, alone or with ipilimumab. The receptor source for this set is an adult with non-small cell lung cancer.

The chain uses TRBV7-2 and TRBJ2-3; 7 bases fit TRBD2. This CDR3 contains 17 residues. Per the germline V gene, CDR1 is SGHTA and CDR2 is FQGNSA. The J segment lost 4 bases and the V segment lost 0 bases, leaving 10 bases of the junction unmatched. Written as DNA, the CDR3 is TGTGCCAGCAGCTTAGCGGCAGGACTAGGAGTCTCAGATACGCAGTATTTT. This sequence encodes CASSLAAGLGVSDTQYF.

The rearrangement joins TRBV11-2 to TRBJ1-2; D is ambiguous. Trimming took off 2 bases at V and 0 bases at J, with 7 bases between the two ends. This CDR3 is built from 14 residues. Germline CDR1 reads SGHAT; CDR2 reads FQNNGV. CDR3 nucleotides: TGTGCCAGCAGCTTAAATGGGCCTAACTATGGCTACACCTTC. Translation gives CASSLNGPNYGYTF. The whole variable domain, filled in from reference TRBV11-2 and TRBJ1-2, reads EAGVAQSPRYKIIEKRQSVAFWCNPISGHATLYWYQQILGQGPKLLIQFQNNGVVDDSQLPKDRFSAERLKGVDSTLKIQPAKLEDSAVYLCASSLNGPNYGYTFGSGTRLTVV.

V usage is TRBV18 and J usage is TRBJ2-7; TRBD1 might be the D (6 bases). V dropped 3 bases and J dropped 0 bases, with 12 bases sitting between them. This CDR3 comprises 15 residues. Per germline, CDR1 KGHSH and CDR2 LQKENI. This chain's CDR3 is CASSPSGHFSYEQYF. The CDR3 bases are TGTGCCAGCTCACCGTCGGGACACTTCTCCTACGAGCAGTACTTC.

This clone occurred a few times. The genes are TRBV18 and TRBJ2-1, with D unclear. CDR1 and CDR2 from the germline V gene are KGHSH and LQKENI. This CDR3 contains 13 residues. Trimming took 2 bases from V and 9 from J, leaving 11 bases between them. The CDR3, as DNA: TGTGCCAGCTCACCAGGTTCAATTTCTGAGCAGTTCTTC. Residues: CASSPGSISEQFF.